The present TCR beta chain was sequenced within a study of Ad26.COV2.S vaccination and SARS-CoV-2 variants. V was clipped by 4 bases and J by 2 bases, with 4 bases between them. CDR1 is MNHNY, CDR2 SVGAGI, per germline (reference sequence). CDR3 size: 12 residues. Overall study findings and caveats: Vaccinees showed greater spike-specific TCR breadth than placebo recipients. There was a possibility that the TCR breadth and depth analyses underestimated total T cell responses. Non-spike TCR breadth was similar in vaccine and placebo recipients. Reportedly, spike-specific CD8+ and CD4+ T cell responses achieved substantial breadth once vaccination had taken place.

A note on this clone: No antigen is known for it.

Only in-frame clones appear in the TCRdb table, and some are missing; sequencing was by immunoSEQ multiplex PCR. This table holds roughly 150,000 clones, 86% found once. This chain links TRBV6-6 with TRBJ2-3; unclear D gene. This receptor was obtained from a human donor who had recovered from COVID-19. The sequenced sample was peripheral blood, obtained after recovery from COVID-19. The CDR3 region is CASSSTTDTQYF. The CDR3 coding sequence is TGTGCCAGCAGTTCCACCACAGATACGCAGTATTTT.